This T cell receptor beta chain came from a study of prognosis after radiotherapy for stage I lung cancer. Overall study: Radiotherapy used SBRT, divided into 3 to 5 fractions and reaching a biologically effective dose of at least 100 Gy. Findings of the study overall: Before stereotactic body radiation therapy the median unique TCR clone count was around 9,400, and afterwards it fell to several thousand.

Multiplex PCR, run in two rounds, amplified TCR beta CDR3 from genomic DNA. Primers (each specific to one TRBV or TRBJ gene) were used in first-round PCR. TCRdb passed the multiplex PCR reads through MiXCR, listing each CDR3 protein once. This sample has about 15,000 distinct CDR3 sequences, with just under 45% found just once. This clonotype was counted ten times or more. The antigen remains unidentified. The sample was PBMCs, taken before or after stereotactic body radiation therapy (not recorded which). The receptor's source is a donor at least 50 years old with non-small cell lung cancer.

The CDR3, as DNA: TGCAGTGCTAGAGATTCCGGACAAGGGACTGAAGCTTTCTTT. It specifies CSARDSGQGTEAFF. The rearrangement joins TRBV20-1 to TRBJ1-1, with a possible D match to TRBD1 (5 bases). The CDR3 totals 14 residues. V was cut by 0 bases and J by 5 bases, with 13 bases left in between. The V gene's germline CDR1 is DFQATT and CDR2 SNEGSKA (reference sequence).